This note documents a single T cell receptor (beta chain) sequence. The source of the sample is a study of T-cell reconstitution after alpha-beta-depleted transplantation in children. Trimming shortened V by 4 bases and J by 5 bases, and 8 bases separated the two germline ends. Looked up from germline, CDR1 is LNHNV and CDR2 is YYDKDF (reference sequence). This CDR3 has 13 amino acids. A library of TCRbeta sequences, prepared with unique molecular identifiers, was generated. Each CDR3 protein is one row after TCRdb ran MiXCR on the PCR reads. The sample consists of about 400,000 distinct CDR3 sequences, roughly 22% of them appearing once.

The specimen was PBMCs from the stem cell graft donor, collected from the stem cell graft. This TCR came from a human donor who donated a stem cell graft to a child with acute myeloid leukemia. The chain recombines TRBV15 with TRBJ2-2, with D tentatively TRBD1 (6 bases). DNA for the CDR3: TGTGCCACCAGCACAGGGGTGACCGGGGAGCTGTTTTTT. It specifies CATSTGVTGELFF.